Sequencing of this TCR beta chain was carried out in a study of graft-versus-host responses after intestinal transplantation. This table comes from immunoSEQ multiplex PCR, and its TCRdb copy is limited to in-frame clones, with some not included. The sample gives roughly 120,000 clones, 90% of which show up once; approximately 0.18% is in the top ten. Germline V lookup: CDR1 KGHSH, CDR2 LQKENI. The CDR3 totals 14 residues. Trimming removed 3 bases from V and 4 bases from J; junction bases left unmatched: 2. Worth noting for this clone: Antigen unknown.

Whole-study results and caveats: Marrow from the recipient contained GvH clones, some of which had appeared first in ileum or blood. Early post-transplant declines in HvG were associated with peak levels of circulating GvH clones.

The receptor's source is a human donor who received an intestinal transplant. This rearrangement joins TRBV18 to TRBJ1-4, with 7 bases fitting TRBD1. The starting material was unstimulated CD4+ T cells sorted from spleen or lymph node cells, obtained before intestinal transplant. In DNA form, the CDR3 reads TGTGCCAGCTCACCGGGGACAGTTAATGAAAAACTGTTTTTT. Protein product: CASSPGTVNEKLFF.